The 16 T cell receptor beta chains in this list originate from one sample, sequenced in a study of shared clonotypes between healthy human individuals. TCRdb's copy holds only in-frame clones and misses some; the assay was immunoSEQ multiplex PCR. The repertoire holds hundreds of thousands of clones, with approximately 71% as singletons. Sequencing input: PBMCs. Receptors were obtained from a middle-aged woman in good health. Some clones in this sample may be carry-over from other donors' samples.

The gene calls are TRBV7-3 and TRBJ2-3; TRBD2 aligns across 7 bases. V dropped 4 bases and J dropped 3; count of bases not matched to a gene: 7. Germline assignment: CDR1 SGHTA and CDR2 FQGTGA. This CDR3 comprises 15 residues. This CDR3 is CASSSRAGETDTQYF. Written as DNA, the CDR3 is TGTGCCAGCAGCTCAAGGGCGGGAGAAACAGATACGCAGTATTTT.

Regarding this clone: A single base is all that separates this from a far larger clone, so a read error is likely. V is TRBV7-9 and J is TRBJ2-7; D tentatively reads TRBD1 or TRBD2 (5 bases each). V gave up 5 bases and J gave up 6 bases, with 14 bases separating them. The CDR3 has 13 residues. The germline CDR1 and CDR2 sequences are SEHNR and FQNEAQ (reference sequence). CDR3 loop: CASSPGRYCEQYF. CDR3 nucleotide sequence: TGTGCCAGCAGCCCGGGACGGTACTGCGAGCAGTACTTC.

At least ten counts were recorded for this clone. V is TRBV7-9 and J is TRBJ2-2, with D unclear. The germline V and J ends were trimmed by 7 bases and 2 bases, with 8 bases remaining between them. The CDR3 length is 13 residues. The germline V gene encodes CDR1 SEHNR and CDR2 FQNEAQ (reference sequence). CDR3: CASKSINTGELFF. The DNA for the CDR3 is TGTGCCAGCAAGTCCATAAACACCGGGGAGCTGTTTTTT.

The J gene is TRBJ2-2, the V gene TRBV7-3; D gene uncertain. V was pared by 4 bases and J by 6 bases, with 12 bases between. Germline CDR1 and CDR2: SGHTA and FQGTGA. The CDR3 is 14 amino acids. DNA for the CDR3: TGTGCCAGCAGCTGGGTAGGGCCCCCCGGGGAGCTGTTTTTT. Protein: CASSWVGPPGELFF.

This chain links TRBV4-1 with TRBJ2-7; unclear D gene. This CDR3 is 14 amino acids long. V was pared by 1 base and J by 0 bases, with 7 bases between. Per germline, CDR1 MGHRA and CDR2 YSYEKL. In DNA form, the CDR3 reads TGCGCCAGCAGCCAAGTCGCAGGCTCCTACGAGCAGTACTTC. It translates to CASSQVAGSYEQYF.

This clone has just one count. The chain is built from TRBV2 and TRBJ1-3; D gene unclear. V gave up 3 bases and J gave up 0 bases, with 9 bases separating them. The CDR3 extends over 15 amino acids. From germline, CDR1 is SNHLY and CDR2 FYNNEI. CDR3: CASSDEGISGNTIYF. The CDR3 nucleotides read TGTGCCAGCAGTGACGAGGGAATCTCTGGAAACACCATATATTTT.

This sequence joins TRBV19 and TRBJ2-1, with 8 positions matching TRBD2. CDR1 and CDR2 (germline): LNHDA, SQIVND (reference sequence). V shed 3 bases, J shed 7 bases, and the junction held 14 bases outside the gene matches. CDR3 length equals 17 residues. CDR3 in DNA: TGTGCCAGTAGTATTATTGCCAGGGTAGCGGGAAAAAATGAGCAGTTCTTC. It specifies CASSIIARVAGKNEQFF.

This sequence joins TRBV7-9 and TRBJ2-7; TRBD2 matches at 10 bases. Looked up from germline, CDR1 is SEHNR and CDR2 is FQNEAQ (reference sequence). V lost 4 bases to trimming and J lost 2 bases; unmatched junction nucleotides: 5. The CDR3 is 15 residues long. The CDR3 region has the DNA TGTGCCAGCAGCTCCGGGACTAGCGTCGCCTACGAGCAGTACTTC. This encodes CASSSGTSVAYEQYF.

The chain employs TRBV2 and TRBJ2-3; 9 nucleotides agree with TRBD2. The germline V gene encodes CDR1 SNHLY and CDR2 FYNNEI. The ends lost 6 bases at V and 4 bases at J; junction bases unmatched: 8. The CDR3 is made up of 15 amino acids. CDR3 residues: CASRSGGRGADTQYF. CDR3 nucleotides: TGTGCCAGCAGAAGTGGCGGGAGGGGTGCAGATACGCAGTATTTT.

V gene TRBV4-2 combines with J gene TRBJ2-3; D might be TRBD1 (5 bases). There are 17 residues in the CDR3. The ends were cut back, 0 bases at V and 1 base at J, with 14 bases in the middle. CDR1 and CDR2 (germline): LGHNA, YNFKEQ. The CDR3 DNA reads TGTGCCAGCAGCCAAGATTCTGGCAGGGTAGGCACAGATACGCAGTATTTT. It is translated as CASSQDSGRVGTDTQYF.

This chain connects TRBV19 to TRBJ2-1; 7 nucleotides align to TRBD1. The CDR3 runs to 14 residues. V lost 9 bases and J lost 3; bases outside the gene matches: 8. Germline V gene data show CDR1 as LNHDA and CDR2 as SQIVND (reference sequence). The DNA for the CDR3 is TGTGCCAGCCACCCCGGGACAGACTACAATGAGCAGTTCTTC. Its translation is CASHPGTDYNEQFF.

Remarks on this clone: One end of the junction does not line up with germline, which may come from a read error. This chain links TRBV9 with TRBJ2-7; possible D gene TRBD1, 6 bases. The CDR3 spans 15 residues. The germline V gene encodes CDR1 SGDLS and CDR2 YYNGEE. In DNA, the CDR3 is TGTGCCAGCGGCGTATGGCAGGACAGCTCCTACGAGCAGTACTTC. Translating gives CASGVWQDSSYEQYF.

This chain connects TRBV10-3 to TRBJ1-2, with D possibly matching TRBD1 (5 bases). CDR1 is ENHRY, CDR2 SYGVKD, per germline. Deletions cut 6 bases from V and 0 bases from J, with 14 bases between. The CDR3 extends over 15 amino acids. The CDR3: CAIRTGTEANYGYTF. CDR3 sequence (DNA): TGTGCCATCAGGACCGGGACGGAAGCTAACTATGGCTACACCTTC.

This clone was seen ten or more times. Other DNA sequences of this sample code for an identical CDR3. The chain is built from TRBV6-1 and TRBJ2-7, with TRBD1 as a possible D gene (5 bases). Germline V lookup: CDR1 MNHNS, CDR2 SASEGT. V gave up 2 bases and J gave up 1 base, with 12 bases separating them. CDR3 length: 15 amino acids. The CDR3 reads CASSERQGLSYEQYF. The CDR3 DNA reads TGTGCCAGCAGTGAACGGCAGGGTCTTTCCTACGAGCAGTACTTC.

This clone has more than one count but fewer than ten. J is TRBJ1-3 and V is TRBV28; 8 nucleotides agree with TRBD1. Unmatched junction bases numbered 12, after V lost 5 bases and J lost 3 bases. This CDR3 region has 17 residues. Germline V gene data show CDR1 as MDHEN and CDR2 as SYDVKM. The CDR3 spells CASSSIGQGLFGNTIYF. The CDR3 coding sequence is TGTGCCAGCAGTAGCATAGGACAGGGTTTATTTGGAAACACCATATATTTT.

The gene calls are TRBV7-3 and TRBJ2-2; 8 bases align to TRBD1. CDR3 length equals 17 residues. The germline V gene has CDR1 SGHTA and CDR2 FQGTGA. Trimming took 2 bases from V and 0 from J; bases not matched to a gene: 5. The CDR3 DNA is TGTGCCAGCAGCTTAGCGTCAGGGGGCCCGAACACCGGGGAGCTGTTTTTT. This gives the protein CASSLASGGPNTGELFF.